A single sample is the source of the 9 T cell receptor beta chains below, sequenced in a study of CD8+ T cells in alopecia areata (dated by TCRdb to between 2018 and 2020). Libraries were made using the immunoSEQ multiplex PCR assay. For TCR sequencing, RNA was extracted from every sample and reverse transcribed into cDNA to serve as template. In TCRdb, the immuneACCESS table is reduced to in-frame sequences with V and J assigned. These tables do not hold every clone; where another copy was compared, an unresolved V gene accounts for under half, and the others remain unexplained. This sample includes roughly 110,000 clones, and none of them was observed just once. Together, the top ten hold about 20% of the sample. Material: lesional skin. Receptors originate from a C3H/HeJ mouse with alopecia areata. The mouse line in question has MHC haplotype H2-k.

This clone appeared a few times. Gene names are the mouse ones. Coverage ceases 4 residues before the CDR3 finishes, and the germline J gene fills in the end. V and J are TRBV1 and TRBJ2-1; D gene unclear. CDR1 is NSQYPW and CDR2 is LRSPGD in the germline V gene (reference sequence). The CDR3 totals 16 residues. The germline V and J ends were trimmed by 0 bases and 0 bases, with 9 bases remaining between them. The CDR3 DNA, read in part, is TGCACCTGCAGTGCAGATTCTCTGTTTAACTATGCT. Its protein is CTCSADSLFNYA. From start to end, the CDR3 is CTCSADSLFNYAEQFF.

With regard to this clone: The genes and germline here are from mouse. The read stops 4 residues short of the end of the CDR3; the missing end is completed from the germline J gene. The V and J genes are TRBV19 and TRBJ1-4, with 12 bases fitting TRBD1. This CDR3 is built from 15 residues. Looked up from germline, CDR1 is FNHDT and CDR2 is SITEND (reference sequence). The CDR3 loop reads CASSTGTGGAERLFF. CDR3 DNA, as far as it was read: TGTGCCAGCAGTACGGGGACAGGGGGCGCCGAA.

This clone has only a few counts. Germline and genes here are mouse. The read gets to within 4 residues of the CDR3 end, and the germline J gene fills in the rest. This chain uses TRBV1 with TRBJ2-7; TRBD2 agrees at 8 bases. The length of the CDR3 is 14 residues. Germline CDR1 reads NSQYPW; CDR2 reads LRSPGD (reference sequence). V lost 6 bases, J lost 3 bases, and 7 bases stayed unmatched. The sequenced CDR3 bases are TGCACCTGCAGCGATCGACTGGGGCTCTAT. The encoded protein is CTCSDRLGLY. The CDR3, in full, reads CTCSDRLGLYEQYF.

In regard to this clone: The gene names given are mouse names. CDR3 sequence reads: CASSEQGQDTQYF. The sequenced CDR3 bases are TGTGCCAGCAGTGAGCAGGGGCAAGAC. The chain carries TRBV13-1 and TRBJ2-5; D may be TRBD1 (6 bases). From the germline J gene comes the end of the CDR3, since the read stops 4 residues before it. V lost 2 bases and J lost 3, with 7 bases in between. There are 13 residues in the CDR3. Germline assignment: CDR1 NSHNY and CDR2 SYGAGN.

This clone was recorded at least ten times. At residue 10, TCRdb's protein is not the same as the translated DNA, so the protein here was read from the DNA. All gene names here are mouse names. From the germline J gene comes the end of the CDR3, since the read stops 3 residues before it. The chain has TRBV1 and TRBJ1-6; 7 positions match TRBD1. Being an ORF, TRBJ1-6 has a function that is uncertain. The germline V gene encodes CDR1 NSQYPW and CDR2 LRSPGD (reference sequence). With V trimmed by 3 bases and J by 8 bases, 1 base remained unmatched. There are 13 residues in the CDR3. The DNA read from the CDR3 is TGCACCTGCAGTGCCGGACAGGATTCGCCC. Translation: CTCSAGQDSP. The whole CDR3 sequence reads CTCSAGQDSPLYF.

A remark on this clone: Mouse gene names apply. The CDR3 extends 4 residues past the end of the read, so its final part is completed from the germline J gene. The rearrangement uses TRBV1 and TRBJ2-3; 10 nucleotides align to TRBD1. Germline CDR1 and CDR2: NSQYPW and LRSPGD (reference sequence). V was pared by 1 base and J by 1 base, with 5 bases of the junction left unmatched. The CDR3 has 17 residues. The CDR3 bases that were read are TGCACCTGCAGTGCAGGCGACAGGGGGCGCGGTGCAGAA. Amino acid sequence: CTCSAGDRGRGAE. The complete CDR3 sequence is CTCSAGDRGRGAETLYF.

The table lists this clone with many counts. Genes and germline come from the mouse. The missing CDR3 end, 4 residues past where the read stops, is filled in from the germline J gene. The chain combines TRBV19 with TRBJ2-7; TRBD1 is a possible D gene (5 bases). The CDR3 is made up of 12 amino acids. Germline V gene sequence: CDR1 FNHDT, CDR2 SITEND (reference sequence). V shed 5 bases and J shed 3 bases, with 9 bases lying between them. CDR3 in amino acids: CASSVTDYEQYF. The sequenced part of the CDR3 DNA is TGTGCCAGCAGCGTGACAGACTAT.

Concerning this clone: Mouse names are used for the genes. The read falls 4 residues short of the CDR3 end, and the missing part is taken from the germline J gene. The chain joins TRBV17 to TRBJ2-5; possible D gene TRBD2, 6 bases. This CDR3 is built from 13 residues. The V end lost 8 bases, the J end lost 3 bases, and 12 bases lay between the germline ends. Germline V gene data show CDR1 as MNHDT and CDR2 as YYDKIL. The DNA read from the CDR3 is TGTGCTAGCGGTGCTGGGGATCAAGAC. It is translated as CASGAGDQD. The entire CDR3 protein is CASGAGDQDTQYF.

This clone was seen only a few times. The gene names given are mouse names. The sequenced part of the CDR3 DNA is TGTGCCAGCAGTGAGACAGGGAGAGGGGACACA. This encodes CASSETGRGDT. The CDR3, in full, reads CASSETGRGDTEVFF. This chain links TRBV13-3 with TRBJ1-1, with TRBD1 identical over 7 bases. The sequence runs out 4 residues before the end of the CDR3; the remainder is reconstructed from the germline J gene. Per the germline V gene, CDR1 is NNHDY and CDR2 is SYVADS. CDR3 size: 15 residues. With V trimmed by 2 bases and J by 3 bases, 7 bases remained unmatched.